The 24 T cell receptor beta chains below come from one sample, sequenced in a study of somatic mutations in cytotoxic T cells in rheumatoid arthritis. Sequencing used immunoSEQ multiplex PCR; TCRdb keeps in-frame clones, though not all of them. The sample yields some 17,000 clones, 65% to 80% seen once. Material: CD8+ T cells sorted from blood. The receptors were gathered from an adult with rheumatoid arthritis.

V usage is TRBV5-6 and J usage is TRBJ2-3; D not resolved. The CDR3 runs to 12 residues. The germline V gene encodes CDR1 SGHDT and CDR2 YYEEEE. Trimming removed 4 bases at V and 5 bases at J, with 8 bases between. DNA for the CDR3: TGTGCCAGCAGCCGAAGTAGAGATACGCAGTATTTT. It is translated as CASSRSRDTQYF.

The rearrangement uses TRBV9 and TRBJ2-3; no clear D gene. Germline assignment: CDR1 SGDLS and CDR2 YYNGEE. Trimming took 0 bases from V and 6 from J, leaving 5 bases between them. This CDR3 has 12 residues. The CDR3 spells CASSVEGDTQYF. CDR3 nucleotides: TGTGCCAGCAGCGTAGAAGGGGATACGCAGTATTTT.

This clone was seen a single time. The chain joins TRBV27 to TRBJ2-3; 9 positions match TRBD1. J gave up 4 bases and V 5 bases, and 10 bases lay outside the gene matches. From germline, CDR1 is MNHEY and CDR2 SMNVEV (reference sequence). The CDR3 contains 16 residues. CDR3 DNA: TGTGCCAGCAGTAGCCGGGGACAGGGCGACCCAGATACGCAGTATTTT. The encoded protein is CASSSRGQGDPDTQYF.

The rearrangement joins TRBV11-2 to TRBJ2-1, with D unresolved. Germline values: CDR1 SGHAT, CDR2 FQNNGV. The CDR3 loop spans 12 amino acids. V was shortened by 6 bases and J by 3 bases, with 6 bases between the two germline ends. The CDR3 bases are TGTGCCAGCAGGTCCAACTACAATGAGCAGTTCTTC. As protein: CASRSNYNEQFF.

This clone was seen only a few times. The rearrangement links TRBV6-6 to TRBJ1-1; tentative D call: TRBD1 (5 bases). This CDR3 is 13 amino acids long. The germline V gene has CDR1 MNHNY and CDR2 SVGAGI (reference sequence). Trimming shortened V by 6 bases and J by 3 bases, and 11 bases separated the two germline ends. CDR3 nucleotide sequence: TGTGCCAGCAGCCTCAGGGAACACACTGAAGCTTTCTTT. This encodes CASSLREHTEAFF.

This rearrangement joins TRBV6-5 to TRBJ1-1; D is uncertain. Per germline, CDR1 MNHEY and CDR2 SVGAGI. CDR3 length equals 14 residues. V shed 2 bases and J shed 5 bases, with 12 bases lying between them. DNA for the CDR3: TGTGCCAGCAGTTACGGGGAGGGAAGTACTGAAGCTTTCTTT. Its translation: CASSYGEGSTEAFF.

This clone has more than one count but fewer than ten. This chain connects TRBV6-1 to TRBJ2-7, with D tentatively TRBD1 (5 bases). CDR3 length equals 11 residues. Germline loops: CDR1 MNHNS, CDR2 SASEGT. The CDR3 spells CSHQGGYEQYF. CDR3 bases: TGTTCTCATCAGGGCGGATACGAGCAGTACTTC.

The chain combines TRBV7-9 with TRBJ2-1, with TRBD1 matching over 7 bases. CDR3 length: 16 amino acids. V was pared by 5 bases and J by 6 bases, with 13 bases of the junction left unmatched. Germline V lookup: CDR1 SEHNR, CDR2 FQNEAQ (reference sequence). CDR3 amino acids: CASSLQTGILVNEQFF. Written as DNA, the CDR3 is TGTGCCAGCAGCCTCCAGACAGGGATATTGGTCAATGAGCAGTTCTTC.

The chain combines TRBV5-5 with TRBJ2-3; TRBD2 matches 10 bases. Looked up from germline, CDR1 is SGHKS and CDR2 is YYEKEE (reference sequence). This CDR3 has 16 residues. After removal of 4 bases from V and 0 bases from J, the junction contained 5 bases not matched to a gene. Here the CDR3 DNA reads TGTGCCAGCAGCGTCTTAGCGGGGGGTAGCACAGATACGCAGTATTTT. Residues: CASSVLAGGSTDTQYF.

The chain recombines TRBV7-9 with TRBJ1-3; maybe TRBD1 (6 bases). Germline CDR1 reads SEHNR; CDR2 reads FQNEAQ (reference sequence). This CDR3 is 17 amino acids long. V was shortened by 2 bases and J by 0 bases, with 14 bases between the two germline ends. The CDR3 DNA reads TGTGCCAGCAGCTTACCGAGGGACATGAGCTCTGGAAACACCATATATTTT. This encodes CASSLPRDMSSGNTIYF.

This clone has a single count. The chain recombines TRBV11-2 with TRBJ1-2, with a tentative D call TRBD1 (5 bases). Germline CDR1 reads SGHAT; CDR2 reads FQNNGV. V lost 1 base to trimming and J lost 0 bases, with 12 bases between them. The CDR3 spans 16 residues. CDR3 sequence (DNA): TGTGCCAGCAGCTTAGTTCCCCAGGGTCCTAACTATGGCTACACCTTC. Amino acid sequence: CASSLVPQGPNYGYTF.

In DNA, the CDR3 is TGTGCCAGCAGCGTAGGGGGGGGGTCAGATACGCAGTATTTT. Its protein is CASSVGGGSDTQYF. This rearrangement joins TRBV7-3 to TRBJ2-3; a weak D match, TRBD2 (7 bases). The ends were cut back, 5 bases at V and 4 bases at J, with 13 bases in the middle. Germline CDR1 is SGHTA and CDR2 is FQGTGA. The CDR3 has 14 residues.

CDR3: CASSRGQEISYEQYF. Written as DNA, the CDR3 is TGTGCCAGCTCTCGAGGACAGGAGATCTCCTACGAGCAGTACTTC. The V and J genes are TRBV18 and TRBJ2-7, with 7 nucleotides matching TRBD1. Germline assignment: CDR1 KGHSH and CDR2 LQKENI. CDR3 length equals 15 residues. V lost 6 bases, J lost 0 bases, and 8 bases stayed unmatched.

This clone occurred once. This chain joins TRBV6-1 and TRBJ2-6, with D unresolved. The CDR3 is made up of 13 amino acids. The germline V gene encodes CDR1 MNHNS and CDR2 SASEGT. Trimming left V 5 bases short and J 2 bases short, with 4 bases between. This CDR3 is CASSTPGANVLTF. The CDR3 DNA sequence: TGTGCCAGCAGTACACCTGGGGCCAACGTCCTGACTTTC.

The chain employs TRBV7-3 and TRBJ1-1; the D gene is possibly TRBD1 (5 bases). V shed 3 bases and J shed 1 base, with 9 bases lying between them. This CDR3 has 14 amino acids. The V gene's germline CDR1 is SGHTA and CDR2 FQGTGA. CDR3 protein: CASSFTGANTEAFF. CDR3 nucleotides: TGTGCCAGCAGCTTTACAGGAGCGAACACTGAAGCTTTCTTT.

This sequence joins TRBV5-1 and TRBJ1-1; TRBD1 is a possible D gene (5 bases). Per the germline V gene, CDR1 is SGHRS and CDR2 is YFSETQ. The CDR3 length is 15 residues. Trimming pared 0 bases from V and 0 bases from J, leaving 9 bases between. This CDR3 is CASSLVGGMNTEAFF. CDR3 DNA: TGCGCCAGCAGCTTGGTGGGGGGGATGAACACTGAAGCTTTCTTT.

This clone was observed a few times. The rearrangement uses TRBV6-5 and TRBJ1-1; a possible D gene is TRBD1 (5 bases). Germline V lookup: CDR1 MNHEY, CDR2 SVGAGI. The germline V and J ends were trimmed by 6 bases and 4 bases, with 18 bases remaining between them. This CDR3 spans 15 amino acids. The CDR3 DNA sequence: TGTGCCAGCAGCCCGGATCCGGGGGGTAGCACTGAAGCTTTCTTT. Translation: CASSPDPGGSTEAFF.

This chain connects TRBV5-4 to TRBJ2-7; 8 bases match TRBD1. CDR1 and CDR2 (germline): SGHNT, YYREEE (reference sequence). J gave up 2 bases and V 3 bases, and 1 base lay outside the gene matches. CDR3 size: 13 residues. This CDR3 is CASSSDRAYEQYF. The CDR3 DNA follows: TGTGCCAGCAGCTCGGACAGGGCCTACGAGCAGTACTTC.

This rearrangement joins TRBV7-8 to TRBJ1-1, with unresolved D. V was clipped by 1 base and J by 3 bases, with 9 bases between them. There are 14 residues in the CDR3. Per germline, CDR1 SGHVS and CDR2 FQNEAQ. CDR3 nucleotides: TGTGCCAGCAGCTTAGACCAGCTATACACTGAAGCTTTCTTT. It yields the protein CASSLDQLYTEAFF.

The V and J genes are TRBV4-1 and TRBJ2-2; 8 bases match TRBD2. The CDR3 spans 16 residues. The V and J ends lost 4 bases and 3 bases, in that order; junction bases with no gene match: 7. Per the germline V gene, CDR1 is MGHRA and CDR2 is YSYEKL. CDR3 in amino acids: CASSPTGAGDTGELFF. The CDR3 coding sequence is TGCGCCAGCAGCCCAACAGGAGCGGGAGACACCGGGGAGCTGTTTTTT.

A single count supports this clone. This chain connects TRBV4-2 to TRBJ2-5; D uncertain. This CDR3 spans 15 amino acids. CDR1 LGHNA and CDR2 YNFKEQ come from the germline V gene. V lost 0 bases and J lost 2, with 10 bases in between. CDR3 DNA: TGTGCCAGCAGCCAAGAAAACGGTGCGCAAGAGACCCAGTACTTC. It is translated as CASSQENGAQETQYF.

The chain is built from TRBV6-1 and TRBJ1-1; D uncertain. CDR3 size: 12 residues. The V gene lost 6 bases and the J gene lost 5 bases, with 10 bases spanning the gap. Germline V lookup: CDR1 MNHNS, CDR2 SASEGT. The CDR3 nucleotides read TGTGCCAGCAGGCCAGGAGGTACTGAAGCTTTCTTT. Translating gives CASRPGGTEAFF.

The V call is TRBV27, the J call TRBJ1-5; D gene unclear. The V gene's germline CDR1 is MNHEY and CDR2 SMNVEV (reference sequence). The CDR3 has 14 amino acids. Trimming shortened V by 5 bases and J by 7 bases, and 15 bases separated the two germline ends. This CDR3 is CASSTTPVGQPQHF. CDR3 in DNA: TGTGCCAGCAGTACTACACCGGTGGGACAGCCCCAGCATTTT.

The CDR3 nucleotides read TGTGCCAGTAGTAAGCGACAGGGGTCTAACTATGGCTACACCTTC. Translating it yields CASSKRQGSNYGYTF. The chain links TRBV19 to TRBJ1-2, with TRBD1 matching over 8 bases. This CDR3 region has 15 residues. V dropped 4 bases and J dropped 0; count of bases not matched to a gene: 4. Germline loops: CDR1 LNHDA, CDR2 SQIVND (reference sequence).